This TCR beta chain was recorded in a study of human T cells and chemical hapten exposure. Study summary: The variation in per-sample TCR yields arose mainly from small differences in pooled library volumes. Findings of the study overall: No change in TCRs above 1 in 1000 frequency was produced by DPC sensitization.

Individual cDNA molecules had unique molecular identifiers attached to them by the library. One entry per CDR3 protein, called by TCRdb with MiXCR from the RACE reads. The sample contains approximately 84,000 distinct CDR3 sequences, roughly 12% of which appear only once. Regarding time point: patch test 2, 6 weeks after DPC sensitization. The treatment here: therapeutic diphenylcyclopropenone sensitization with weekly scalp DPC. This clonotype was seen a handful of times. Its target is unknown. The clonotype originates from a man aged 18-30 years with alopecia areata. Some clones in this sample may be carry-over from other donors' samples. The starting material was whole blood, obtained in connection with sensitization to the hapten diphenylcyclopropenone (DPC).

The chain's CDR3 is CASSPGGVFDRNQPQHF. The CDR3 region has the DNA TGTGCCAGCAGTCCTGGGGGGGTCTTTGACCGCAATCAGCCCCAGCATTTT. The chain links TRBV2 to TRBJ1-5; the D gene is possibly TRBD1 (5 bases). Germline V gene sequence: CDR1 SNHLY, CDR2 FYNNEI. The germline V and J ends were trimmed by 5 bases and 2 bases, with 19 bases remaining between them. This CDR3 region has 17 residues.